The text below deals with one T cell receptor (beta chain). Participants came from about 23 US areas, aged about 18 to 89 years. The data were taken from a study of blood T cell repertoires in COVID-19. In the study overall: Italy, Spain and the United States were the sources of the convalescent and acute COVID-19 samples. T cells, B-cell-depleted T cells, or PBMCs supplied cDNA or gDNA.

Original data processing: Reference gene primer amplification in the assay estimated nucleated cell counts. Clones were sequenced by immunoSEQ multiplex PCR, and TCRdb holds only the in-frame ones, with some missing. For V, J and clone size, that table is used; D and trimming come from the DNA. This table holds hundreds of thousands of clones, 80% to 90% found once. CDR1 SGHVS and CDR2 FQNEAQ come from the germline V gene. V gave up 4 bases and J gave up 8 bases, with 14 bases separating them. The CDR3 consists of 14 residues. Sequenced sample: PBMCs or T cells enriched from blood (not recorded which). This chain joins TRBV7-8 and TRBJ1-4; maybe TRBD1 (6 bases). The receptor comes from a man under 40 who had recovered from COVID-19. CDR3 nucleotides: TGTGCCAGCAGCTGGAGCGGGGGCGCGGAAAAACTGTTTTTT. Translating gives CASSWSGGAEKLFF.